The 7 T cell receptor beta chains presented below share a single source sample, sequenced in a study of blood T cell repertoires in COVID-19. Using immunoSEQ multiplex PCR, the repertoire was profiled, and TCRdb retains in-frame clones only, with some absent. The sample contains 110,000 to 150,000 clones, around 89% of which appear only once. Sample: peripheral blood. These receptors all stem from a man aged 60 to 75 with active or convalescent COVID-19.

This CDR3 reads CASSFRGLGDEQFF. In DNA, the CDR3 is TGTGCCAGCAGTTTTAGGGGGTTAGGCGATGAGCAGTTCTTC. The chain combines TRBV27 with TRBJ2-1; D possibly corresponds to TRBD1 (6 bases). CDR3 length: 14 residues. The ends were cut back, 3 bases at V and 8 bases at J, with 14 bases in the middle. Germline CDR1 and CDR2: MNHEY and SMNVEV (reference sequence).

This chain uses TRBV5-5 with TRBJ2-5, with D maybe TRBD1 (6 bases). V lost 1 base and J lost 7, with 20 bases in between. The CDR3 length is 16 residues. Germline CDR1 reads SGHKS; CDR2 reads YYEKEE (reference sequence). In DNA form, the CDR3 reads TGTGCCAGCAGCTTGATGCCTATACCCGCACAGGGGACCCAGTACTTC. It yields the protein CASSLMPIPAQGTQYF.

This rearrangement joins TRBV29-1 to TRBJ1-1; the D gene is possibly TRBD1 (6 bases). Germline V CDR1 and CDR2: SQVTM, ANQGSEA. The CDR3 loop spans 14 amino acids. V lost 2 bases, J lost 6 bases, and 16 bases lay in between. The chain's CDR3 is CSVERGTREAEAFF. In nucleotides, the CDR3 is TGCAGCGTTGAAAGAGGGACAAGAGAGGCTGAAGCTTTCTTT.

CDR3 region: CASSQSDGEETQYF. As DNA, the CDR3 is TGCGCCAGCAGCCAATCGGACGGGGAAGAGACCCAGTACTTC. The J gene is TRBJ2-5, the V gene TRBV4-3; the D gene is possibly TRBD2 (5 bases). Between the trimmed V and J ends, which lost 2 bases and 3 bases, there was a span of 10 bases. CDR3 length: 14 residues. Germline V gene lookup returns CDR1 LGHNA and CDR2 YSLEER.

The chain is built from TRBV9 and TRBJ2-5; D may be TRBD1 (5 bases). CDR1 and CDR2 (germline): SGDLS, YYNGEE. There are 14 residues in the CDR3. Trimming pared 6 bases from V and 5 bases from J, leaving 17 bases between. CDR3 nucleotides: TGTGCCAGCAACTCAGGGTCGCCGGAGGAGACCCAGTACTTC. Translation gives CASNSGSPEETQYF. The complete variable domain, with remaining parts taken from reference TRBV9 and TRBJ2-5, reads DSGVTQTPKHLITATGQRVTLRCSPRSGDLSVYWYQQSLDQGLQFLIQYYNGEERAKGNILERFSAQQFPDLHSELNLSSLELGDSALYFCASNSGSPEETQYFGPGTRLLVL.

This chain links TRBV6-5 with TRBJ1-5; a weak D match, TRBD1 (5 bases). The CDR3 totals 13 residues. Germline CDR1 MNHEY, CDR2 SVGAGI. Trimming cost V 4 bases and J 5 bases, with 9 bases left between them. The CDR3 nucleotides read TGTGCCAGCAGTTTTGACAGTGATCAGCCCCAGCATTTT. Its translation is CASSFDSDQPQHF.

The chain carries TRBV9 and TRBJ2-3, with D perhaps matching TRBD1 (5 bases). CDR1 SGDLS and CDR2 YYNGEE come from the germline V gene. This CDR3 region has 14 residues. Trimming took off 0 bases at V and 4 bases at J, with 9 bases between the two ends. CDR3 protein: CASSVEGSADTQYF. DNA of the CDR3: TGTGCCAGCAGCGTAGAGGGGTCGGCAGATACGCAGTATTTT.